A single sample gave rise to the 30 T cell receptor beta chains below, sequenced in a study of T cells in women clearing cervical HPV infection. Clones were sequenced by immunoSEQ multiplex PCR, and TCRdb holds only the in-frame ones, with some missing. This table holds approximately 13,000 clones. The specimen sequenced was blood buffy coat. These receptors originate from a woman between 18 and 69 years old with a cervical HPV16 infection that either progressed to CIN3+ or cleared (not recorded which).

This clone ranks as medium-sized (0.01 to 0.1%) in terms of frequency. The sequenced fragment ends 3 residues before the CDR3 boundary, so the rest is inferred from the germline J gene. V usage is TRBV29-1 and J usage is TRBJ1-1, with D maybe TRBD1 (5 bases). CDR1 and CDR2 (germline): SQVTM, ANQGSEA. CDR3 length equals 14 residues. V gave up 3 bases and J gave up 5 bases, with 16 bases separating them. The DNA read from the CDR3 is TGCAGCGTTGAGGGCAGGGATGTCCGGACTGAA. As protein: CSVEGRDVRTE. The entire CDR3 sequence reads CSVEGRDVRTEAFF.

A note on this clone: The read falls 3 residues short of the CDR3 end, and the missing part is taken from the germline J gene. This chain joins TRBV20-1 and TRBJ1-1; 7 bases are shared with TRBD1. This CDR3 region has 16 residues. V lost 2 bases, J lost 0 bases, and 9 bases stayed unmatched. Per germline, CDR1 DFQATT and CDR2 SNEGSKA (reference sequence). CDR3 DNA, as far as it was read: TGCAGTGCTAGAAGACAGGGCTCTACAATGAACACTGAA. Its protein is CSARRQGSTMNTE. The whole CDR3 region reads CSARRQGSTMNTEAFF.

With respect to this clone: The read comes to an end 3 residues before the CDR3 does, leaving the germline J gene to fill in the end. V is TRBV5-6 and J is TRBJ2-5, with TRBD2 matching over 8 bases. V lost 0 bases and J lost 4; bases outside the gene matches: 2. The germline CDR1 and CDR2 sequences are SGHDT and YYEEEE. This CDR3 is 14 amino acids long. CDR3 bases read: TGTGCCAGCAGCTTGGGGCTAGCGGGAGAGACC. As protein: CASSLGLAGET. The whole CDR3 protein is CASSLGLAGETQYF.

Remarks on this clone: The junction and the germline gene differ at one end; a read error may be behind it. Read coverage stops 3 residues before the CDR3 terminus; the germline J gene supplies the remainder. The chain uses TRBV4-2 and TRBJ1-1; TRBD1 matches at 7 bases. This CDR3 has 13 amino acids. Per germline, CDR1 LGHNA and CDR2 YNFKEQ. CDR3: CASSPRQGTEAFF. The sequenced part of the CDR3 DNA is TGCGCCAGCAGCCCACGACAGGGTACTGAA.

Comments on this clone: Sequencing ends 3 residues short of the CDR3 end; the germline J gene provides the rest. The chain recombines TRBV5-5 with TRBJ2-7, with no clear D. Germline V gene sequence: CDR1 SGHKS, CDR2 YYEKEE (reference sequence). The CDR3 is 12 residues long. Between the trimmed V and J ends, which lost 0 bases and 3 bases, there was a span of 4 bases. The sequenced CDR3 bases are TGTGCCAGCAGCTTGGACTTCTACGAG. This encodes CASSLDFYE. The full-length CDR3 reads as CASSLDFYEQYF. Full variable domain (remainder filled in from reference TRBV5-5 and TRBJ2-7): DAGVTQSPTHLIKTRGQQVTLRCSPISGHKSVSWYQQVLGQGPQFIFQYYEKEERGRGNFPDRFSARQFPNYSSELNVNALLLGDSALYLCASSLDFYEQYFGPGTRLTVT.

Details on this clone: The read halts 3 residues ahead of the CDR3 end, with the missing end drawn from the germline J gene. The V call is TRBV2, the J call TRBJ1-5; D may be TRBD1 (5 bases). V was trimmed by 6 bases and J by 4 bases, leaving 19 bases between them. There are 16 residues in the CDR3. Per germline, CDR1 SNHLY and CDR2 FYNNEI. The CDR3 reads CASSIKTEGRNQPQHF. CDR3 bases read: TGTGCCAGCAGCATTAAAACGGAGGGGAGGAATCAGCCC.

In regard to this clone: The read ends 3 residues early relative to the CDR3; the germline J gene fills the gap. The chain combines TRBV20-1 with TRBJ1-1, with TRBD1 matching 8 bases. Per germline, CDR1 DFQATT and CDR2 SNEGSKA (reference sequence). V lost 1 base and J lost 0; bases outside the gene matches: 7. The CDR3 runs 16 residues. CDR3 residues: CSARVPGTGLNTEAFF. CDR3 DNA (partial): TGCAGTGCTAGAGTCCCCGGGACAGGTTTGAACACTGAA.

A remark on this clone: Its ends do not fully match the called genes, so a read error is possible. The read terminates 3 residues before the CDR3 end, so the remaining end is supplied by the germline J gene. The rearrangement uses TRBV4-2 and TRBJ1-3; D gene unclear. This CDR3 spans 16 amino acids. The V gene's germline CDR1 is LGHNA and CDR2 YNFKEQ. The CDR3 sequence: CASSQVGRTLGNTIYF. The DNA read from the CDR3 is TGCGCCAGCAGCCAAGTTGGCCGGACTTTGGGAAACACC.

A word on this clone: The read terminates 3 residues ahead of where the CDR3 ends, so the germline J gene completes it. The V call is TRBV3-1 (or the pseudogene TRBV3-2), the J call TRBJ2-7; 11 nucleotides line up with TRBD1. With V trimmed by 3 bases and J by 3 bases, 4 bases remained unmatched. The V gene's germline CDR1 is LGHDT and CDR2 YNNKEL (reference sequence). The CDR3 length is 15 residues. CDR3 DNA (partial): TGTGCCAGCAGCCACATGGACAGGGGGCTCTACGAG. Translation: CASSHMDRGLYE. The full CDR3 protein is CASSHMDRGLYEQYF.

CDR3 sequence: CASRQSSGANVLTF. Partial CDR3 DNA: TGTGCCAGCCGACAAAGCTCTGGGGCCAACGTC. The rearrangement joins TRBV28 to TRBJ2-6, with D uncertain. The CDR3 extends 3 residues past the end of the read, so its final part is completed from the germline J gene. Trimming stripped 8 bases from V and 0 bases from J, with 8 bases between. The V gene's germline CDR1 is MDHEN and CDR2 SYDVKM. This CDR3 comprises 14 residues.

Worth noting for this clone: A read error may account for a junction end that differs from germline. The read is 3 residues too short to cover the CDR3 end, so that end is filled in from the germline J gene. This specimen includes other DNA sequences encoding the same CDR3. The chain couples TRBV10-3 to TRBJ1-3; tentatively, D is TRBD1 (5 bases). This CDR3 has 14 amino acids. CDR1 and CDR2 (germline): ENHRY, SYGVKD. Here the CDR3 reads CAIGTAGKGNTIYF. Partial CDR3 DNA: TGTGCCATCGGCACGGCAGGGAAAGGAAACACA.

About this clone: The read ends 3 residues before the CDR3 terminus; that terminus is restored from the germline J gene. This chain joins TRBV6-2 or TRBV6-3 and TRBJ1-5, with TRBD1 matching over 8 bases. The V and J ends lost 5 bases and 3 bases, in that order; junction bases with no gene match: 6. Germline loops: CDR1 MNHEY, CDR2 SVGEGT. This CDR3 region has 15 residues. CDR3 region: CASSTGQENNQPQHF. The CDR3 bases that were read are TGTGCCAGCAGTACGGGACAGGAGAACAATCAGCCC.

The CDR3 loop reads CASSRLTSDEQFF. The DNA read from the CDR3 is TGTGCCAGCAGCCGCCTTACTAGTGATGAG. The chain carries TRBV14 and TRBJ2-1; possible D gene TRBD2, 5 bases. The CDR3 end is not reached by the read, which stops 3 residues before it; the germline J gene fills it in. Trimming shortened V by 4 bases and J by 8 bases, and 12 bases separated the two germline ends. Germline V CDR1 and CDR2: SGHDN, FVKESK. This CDR3 spans 13 amino acids.

Note on this clone: The read finishes 3 residues shy of the CDR3 end, and the germline J gene is used to complete it. The genes are TRBV19 and TRBJ1-6; no firm D call. The length of the CDR3 is 14 residues. V shed 0 bases and J shed 7 bases, with 7 bases lying between them. Germline V gives CDR1 LNHDA, CDR2 SQIVND (reference sequence). The CDR3 spells CASSIDQRNSPLHF. The sequenced part of the CDR3 DNA is TGTGCCAGTAGTATAGATCAGAGGAATTCACCC.

The CDR3 here is CASSLKGSGYNEQFF. The DNA read from the CDR3 is TGTGCCAGCAGCTTAAAGGGTTCCGGCTACAATGAG. The chain joins TRBV11-2 to TRBJ2-1; D gene uncertain. The read halts 3 residues ahead of the CDR3 end, with the missing end drawn from the germline J gene. Deletions cut 2 bases from V and 3 bases from J, with 11 bases between. The CDR3 covers 15 residues. Germline values: CDR1 SGHAT, CDR2 FQNNGV.

A word on this clone: The read terminates 3 residues before the CDR3 end, so the remaining end is supplied by the germline J gene. V and J are TRBV7-2 and TRBJ1-2, with D perhaps TRBD1 (6 bases). CDR1 is SGHTA and CDR2 is FQGNSA in the germline V gene. The CDR3 consists of 15 residues. Partial CDR3 DNA: TGTGCCAGCAGCTTAACTAGCGGGGACACAGATACC. Its protein product is CASSLTSGDTDT. In full, the CDR3 reads CASSLTSGDTDTYTF.

Note on this clone: Coverage ceases 3 residues before the CDR3 finishes, and the germline J gene fills in the end. The J gene is TRBJ2-5, the V gene TRBV2; 12 positions agree with TRBD2. V shed 4 bases and J 2 bases; nucleotides not matched to a gene: 2. Germline V lookup: CDR1 SNHLY, CDR2 FYNNEI. The CDR3 has 15 residues. CDR3 region: CASSVGTSGQETQYF. The CDR3 DNA, read in part, is TGTGCCAGCAGTGTGGGGACTAGCGGGCAAGAGACC.

Comment on this clone: Read data end 3 residues before the CDR3 end; the end is taken from the germline J gene. The chain combines TRBV5-5 with TRBJ2-1; 9 bases are shared with TRBD1. The ends lost 3 bases at V and 7 bases at J; junction bases unmatched: 5. This CDR3 region has 14 residues. The germline CDR1 and CDR2 sequences are SGHKS and YYEKEE (reference sequence). CDR3 DNA (partial): TGTGCCAGCAGCTCACCGACAGGGGGAAATGAG. As protein: CASSSPTGGNE. The entire CDR3 sequence reads CASSSPTGGNEQFF.

A remark on this clone: The read stops 3 residues short of the end of the CDR3; the missing end is completed from the germline J gene. The chain has TRBV20-1 and TRBJ2-2, with 9 nucleotides matching TRBD2. Germline V CDR1 and CDR2: DFQATT, SNEGSKA (reference sequence). V shed 3 bases, J shed 2 bases, and the junction held 10 bases outside the gene matches. CDR3 length: 17 amino acids. This CDR3 reads CSARAGLANRNTGELFF. CDR3 DNA (partial): TGCAGTGCTAGGGCGGGACTAGCTAACCGAAACACCGGGGAG.

Points on this clone: From the germline J gene comes the end of the CDR3, since the read stops 3 residues before it. The rearrangement joins TRBV6-1 to TRBJ1-4; TRBD1 matches at 10 bases. CDR1 MNHNS and CDR2 SASEGT come from the germline V gene. The CDR3 sequence is 15 residues long. V shed 0 bases and J 7 bases; nucleotides not matched to a gene: 2. The CDR3 loop is CASSEAGTGAEKLFF. CDR3 DNA (partial): TGTGCCAGCAGTGAAGCCGGGACAGGGGCTGAAAAA.

A remark on this clone: With the read ending 3 residues before the CDR3 end, the germline J gene is used to fill in that end. The gene calls are TRBV11-3 and TRBJ2-2; D perhaps matches TRBD2 (6 bases). This CDR3 spans 12 amino acids. Germline V gene sequence: CDR1 SGHNT, CDR2 YENEEA. Between the trimmed V and J ends, which lost 6 bases and 6 bases, there was a span of 8 bases. CDR3 protein: CASRPSAGELFF. Partial CDR3 DNA: TGTGCCAGCAGGCCTAGCGCCGGGGAG.

As for this clone: At one of its ends the junction is not consistent with the germline gene, which may arise from a read error. The read halts 3 residues ahead of the CDR3 end, with the missing end drawn from the germline J gene. The rearrangement joins TRBV4-2 to TRBJ2-1; perhaps TRBD2 as D (6 bases). Looked up from germline, CDR1 is LGHNA and CDR2 is YNFKEQ. The CDR3 has 15 residues. The CDR3 DNA, read in part, is TGCGCCAGCAGCCTCCCCGTCGGGGGATACAATGAG. It specifies CASSLPVGGYNE. The CDR3 in full is CASSLPVGGYNEQFF.

In the case of this clone: The read terminates 3 residues before the CDR3 end, so the remaining end is supplied by the germline J gene. The V gene is TRBV7-2, the J gene TRBJ2-3; TRBD1 might be the D (5 bases). CDR1 and CDR2 (germline): SGHTA, FQGNSA. This CDR3 region has 15 residues. The CDR3 here is CASSLRPGSFETQYF. Partial CDR3 DNA: TGTGCCAGCAGCTTAAGGCCAGGGTCTTTTGAGACG.

About this clone: Read sequence stops 3 residues before the CDR3 end, and the germline J gene provides the missing end. The chain employs TRBV5-1 and TRBJ1-1, with 8 bases that match TRBD1. V was pared by 4 bases and J by 0 bases, with 5 bases of the junction left unmatched. From germline, CDR1 is SGHRS and CDR2 YFSETQ. This CDR3 spans 15 amino acids. The CDR3 DNA, read in part, is TGCGCCAGCAGCCCAGGACAGGGCCTGAACACTGAA. It specifies CASSPGQGLNTE. The complete CDR3 protein is CASSPGQGLNTEAFF.

Notes on this clone: Read data end 3 residues before the CDR3 end; the end is taken from the germline J gene. The rearrangement uses TRBV11-2 and TRBJ2-1, with a tentative D call TRBD2 (5 bases). Trimming took 3 bases from V and 6 from J, leaving 15 bases between them. Germline CDR1 is SGHAT and CDR2 is FQNNGV. The CDR3 covers 15 residues. CDR3 region: CASSFVTGLSNEQFF. The DNA read from the CDR3 is TGTGCCAGCAGCTTCGTGACGGGGTTGTCCAATGAG.

As concerns this clone: The read finishes 3 residues shy of the CDR3 end, and the germline J gene is used to complete it. The chain employs TRBV11-2 and TRBJ2-6, with TRBD2 as a possible D gene (5 bases). In germline, CDR1 is SGHAT, CDR2 FQNNGV. The CDR3 length is 15 residues. Trimming took 3 bases from V and 2 from J, leaving 8 bases between them. CDR3 region: CASSFRGTGANVLTF. The CDR3 DNA, read in part, is TGTGCCAGCAGCTTTCGGGGAACTGGGGCCAACGTC.

Comments on this clone: The read ends 3 residues shy of where the CDR3 ends; the end is completed using the germline J gene. V is TRBV6-4 and J is TRBJ1-1; no clear D. This CDR3 contains 13 residues. Germline values: CDR1 MRHNA, CDR2 SNTAGT. Deletions cut 6 bases from V and 0 bases from J, with 8 bases between. The covered CDR3 bases are TGTGCCAGCAGCCACAGACTGAACACTGAA. This translates into CASSHRLNTE. In full, the CDR3 reads CASSHRLNTEAFF.

In the case of this clone: The CDR3 is cut off 3 residues early in the read; its end comes from the germline J gene. The V gene is TRBV7-9, the J gene TRBJ2-5, with D tentatively TRBD1 (5 bases). Trimming removed 5 bases at V and 7 bases at J, with 17 bases between. Germline values: CDR1 SEHNR, CDR2 FQNEAQ (reference sequence). The CDR3 is made up of 14 amino acids. The part of the CDR3 DNA that was read is TGTGCCAGCAGCCACGACAGACCGGATGCGACC. It codes for CASSHDRPDAT. The full CDR3 protein reads CASSHDRPDATQYF.

Comments on this clone: The read terminates 3 residues ahead of where the CDR3 ends, so the germline J gene completes it. The J gene is TRBJ1-1, the V gene TRBV10-3, with a weak D call TRBD1 (5 bases). Germline CDR1 and CDR2: ENHRY and SYGVKD. Between the trimmed V and J ends, which lost 2 bases and 1 base, there was a span of 14 bases. CDR3 size: 16 residues. The CDR3 here is CAISEGAAVGNTEAFF. The DNA read from the CDR3 is TGTGCCATCAGTGAGGGGGCGGCCGTCGGGAACACTGAA.

Concerning this clone: The CDR3 end falls 3 residues outside the read, so it is completed with the germline J gene. V and J are TRBV2 and TRBJ2-3; D gene uncertain. The CDR3 is 14 residues long. Germline V lookup: CDR1 SNHLY, CDR2 FYNNEI. The CDR3 loop is CASSTEGGNQPQYF. The DNA read from the CDR3 is TGTGCCAGCAGTACAGAAGGTGGCAATCAGCCG.